Sequencing of this T cell receptor (beta chain) was carried out in a study of T cells in Graves' hyperthyroidism and ophthalmopathy. Patients were aged 18 to 65, had disease duration under 2 months, and had newly diagnosed hyperthyroidism. The study's findings and limits: Blood shared most expanded thyroid clonotypes above 0.001.

This clonotype was picked up a small number of times. Its antigen remains unknown. After removal of 0 bases from V and 6 bases from J, the junction contained 2 bases not matched to a gene. Per the germline V gene, CDR1 is LNHNV and CDR2 is YYDKDF (reference sequence). The CDR3 consists of 13 residues. The TCR beta CDR3 regions underwent amplification using RNA transcripts as the source. An initial round of RT-PCR targeting the TCR CDR3 relied on the HTBI primer set. Each CDR3 protein is one row after TCRdb ran MiXCR on the multiplex PCR reads. The repertoire includes hundreds of thousands of distinct CDR3 sequences, around 15% of them detected once, and 10% to 13% sits in the top ten.

Specimen: blood. This sequence joins TRBV15 and TRBJ2-7; the match to TRBD1 covers 7 bases. This clonotype originated in a woman aged 18-29 years with Graves' hyperthyroidism. The CDR3 coding sequence is TGTGCCACCAGCAGAGATCCAGGGGGCGAGCAGTACTTC. This translates into CATSRDPGGEQYF.